These T cell receptor beta chains were read from a single sample in a study of early T cells in non-severe SARS-CoV-2 infection. MiXCR was run by TCRdb on the 5' RACE reads, yielding one entry per CDR3 protein. Here the sample spans tens of thousands of distinct CDR3 sequences, around 10% being singletons. The sample was whole blood, taken at baseline. The receptors shown here come from an adult who was a healthcare worker with PCR-confirmed SARS-CoV-2 infection or an uninfected control (not recorded which). Each CDR3 is given without its conserved first and last residue.

cdr3_aa: ASSPFDSFTYEQY
j_call: TRBJ2-7
cdr3_length: 13
v_call: TRBV7-9

cdr3_aa: ASSQGRGTPTDTQY
j_call: TRBJ2-3
cdr3_length: 14
v_call: TRBV4-1

cdr3_aa: ASSLQGLAGTDTQY
j_call: TRBJ2-3
cdr3_length: 14
v_call: TRBV11-2

cdr3_aa: SGEEGVNEQF
j_call: TRBJ2-1
cdr3_length: 10
v_call: TRBV29-1

cdr3_aa: ASNPQGAFYEQY
j_call: TRBJ2-7
cdr3_length: 12
v_call: TRBV6-6

cdr3_aa: ATALMGSSYEQY
j_call: TRBJ2-7
cdr3_length: 12
v_call: TRBV15

cdr3_aa: ASSVGPRGNNSPLH
j_call: TRBJ1-6
cdr3_length: 14
v_call: TRBV9

cdr3_aa: ASSLAQGGGEQF
j_call: TRBJ2-1
cdr3_length: 12
v_call: TRBV7-6

cdr3_aa: ASSTGQSHEQY
j_call: TRBJ2-7
cdr3_length: 11
v_call: TRBV3-1

cdr3_aa: ASSSPRGGRPYEQY
j_call: TRBJ2-7
cdr3_length: 14
v_call: TRBV11-2

cdr3_aa: ASSQDSRGGAEVF
j_call: TRBJ1-1
cdr3_length: 13
v_call: TRBV3-1

cdr3_aa: ASSPSFDTLNEAF
j_call: TRBJ1-1
cdr3_length: 13
v_call: TRBV7-2

cdr3_aa: ASSTSGGTSTDTQY
j_call: TRBJ2-3
cdr3_length: 14
v_call: TRBV2

cdr3_aa: AISGGGKDNSPLH
j_call: TRBJ1-6
cdr3_length: 13
v_call: TRBV10-3

cdr3_aa: ASSLGAAGITEAF
j_call: TRBJ1-1
cdr3_length: 13
v_call: TRBV5-1

cdr3_aa: ASSFSDYTGNTIY
j_call: TRBJ1-3
cdr3_length: 13
v_call: TRBV12-3/TRBV12-4